One sample yielded the 9 T cell receptor beta chains listed below, sequenced in a study of cytomegalovirus exposure and HLA in healthy donors. The PCR was carried out with 60 Vbeta primers and 13 Jbeta primers. Profiled with immunoSEQ multiplex PCR; TCRdb holds only in-frame clones, not every one. The repertoire includes around 160,000 clones, approximately 79% of them detected once, and 6.7% sits in the top ten. The sequencing input was PBMCs. The receptors were sampled from a woman between 40 and 55 years old in good health and CMV-seropositive.

The chain joins TRBV5-1 to TRBJ1-1; possibly TRBD1 for D (6 bases). The CDR3 runs 15 residues. The germline V gene has CDR1 SGHRS and CDR2 YFSETQ. V was cut by 3 bases and J by 4 bases, with 16 bases left in between. Here the CDR3 DNA reads TGCGCCAGCAGCTGGGCCGCTAGAGGGGGCACTGAAGCTTTCTTT. It is translated as CASSWAARGGTEAFF.

The chain links TRBV7-9 to TRBJ2-2; 10 bases match TRBD2. The CDR3 covers 16 residues. Trimming removed 3 bases from V and 4 bases from J; junction bases left unmatched: 5. In germline, CDR1 is SEHNR, CDR2 FQNEAQ (reference sequence). The chain's CDR3 is CASSFIVAGGTGELFF. Here the CDR3 DNA reads TGTGCCAGCAGCTTTATCGTAGCGGGGGGCACCGGGGAGCTGTTTTTT.

The chain joins TRBV11-2 to TRBJ1-1, with D perhaps TRBD1 (6 bases). In germline, CDR1 is SGHAT, CDR2 FQNNGV. V lost 0 bases, J lost 5 bases, and 16 bases lay in between. CDR3 length: 16 residues. The CDR3 here is CASSLDFGQRRTEAFF. In nucleotides, the CDR3 is TGTGCCAGCAGCTTAGATTTTGGACAGAGGAGAACTGAAGCTTTCTTT. The complete variable domain, with remaining parts taken from reference TRBV11-2 and TRBJ1-1, reads EAGVAQSPRYKIIEKRQSVAFWCNPISGHATLYWYQQILGQGPKLLIQFQNNGVVDDSQLPKDRFSAERLKGVDSTLKIQPAKLEDSAVYLCASSLDFGQRRTEAFFGQGTRLTVV.

This chain joins TRBV6-4 and TRBJ2-1, with 8 bases fitting TRBD2. The CDR3 spans 15 residues. J gave up 7 bases and V 4 bases, and 9 bases lay outside the gene matches. Germline CDR1 reads MRHNA; CDR2 reads SNTAGT. As DNA, the CDR3 is TGTGCCAGCAGTGTCCGGCCGGGGGGGGGAAATGAGCAGTTCTTC. Encoded protein: CASSVRPGGGNEQFF.

The chain recombines TRBV7-2 with TRBJ1-1; D is ambiguous. Trimming pared 3 bases from V and 10 bases from J, leaving 9 bases between. Germline CDR1 reads SGHTA; CDR2 reads FQGNSA. The CDR3 sequence is 11 residues long. CDR3 protein: CASSLGLGAFF. For the CDR3, the DNA is TGTGCCAGCAGCTTGGGCCTCGGAGCTTTCTTT.

CDR3 amino acids: CASAGQGYGYTF. Written as DNA, the CDR3 is TGCGCCAGCGCCGGACAGGGCTATGGCTACACCTTC. The rearrangement links TRBV5-1 to TRBJ1-2, with 8 bases aligning to TRBD1. This CDR3 has 12 residues. J was trimmed by 4 bases and V by 7 bases; bases with no gene match: 3. Germline values: CDR1 SGHRS, CDR2 YFSETQ.

V is TRBV4-1 and J is TRBJ2-3, with 12 bases lining up with TRBD2. With V trimmed by 0 bases and J by 2 bases, 3 bases remained unmatched. The CDR3 spans 17 residues. The germline V gene has CDR1 MGHRA and CDR2 YSYEKL. The CDR3 region has the DNA TGCGCCAGCAGCCAAGAGACTAGCGGGGGTTCCACAGATACGCAGTATTTT. Translation gives CASSQETSGGSTDTQYF.

J is TRBJ2-5 and V is TRBV7-2; 10 bases map to TRBD2. This CDR3 contains 15 residues. Unmatched junction bases numbered 5, after V lost 5 bases and J lost 2 bases. Looked up from germline, CDR1 is SGHTA and CDR2 is FQGNSA. The CDR3 DNA is TGTGCCAGCAGCGAGACTAGCGGGCATCAAGAGACCCAGTACTTC. Encoded protein: CASSETSGHQETQYF.

The DNA of the CDR3 is TGCGCCAGCGGCCCGGGACAGGGCCAAGAGACCCAGTACTTC. It yields the protein CASGPGQGQETQYF. This chain connects TRBV5-1 to TRBJ2-5; 9 nucleotides match TRBD1. The germline gives CDR1 SGHRS, CDR2 YFSETQ. J gave up 1 base and V 7 bases, and 5 bases lay outside the gene matches. The CDR3 length is 14 residues.